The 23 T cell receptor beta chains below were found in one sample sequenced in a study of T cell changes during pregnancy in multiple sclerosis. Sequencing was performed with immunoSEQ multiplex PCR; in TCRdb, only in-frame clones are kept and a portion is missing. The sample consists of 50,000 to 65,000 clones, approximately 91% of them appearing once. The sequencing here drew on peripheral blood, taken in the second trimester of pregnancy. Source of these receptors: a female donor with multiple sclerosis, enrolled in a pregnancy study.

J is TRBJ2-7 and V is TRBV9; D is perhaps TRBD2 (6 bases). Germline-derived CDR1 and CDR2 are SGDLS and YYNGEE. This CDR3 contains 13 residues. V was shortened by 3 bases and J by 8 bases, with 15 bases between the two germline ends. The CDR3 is CASSARGGSKQYF. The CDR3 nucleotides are TGTGCCAGCAGCGCCCGAGGAGGGTCCAAGCAGTACTTC.

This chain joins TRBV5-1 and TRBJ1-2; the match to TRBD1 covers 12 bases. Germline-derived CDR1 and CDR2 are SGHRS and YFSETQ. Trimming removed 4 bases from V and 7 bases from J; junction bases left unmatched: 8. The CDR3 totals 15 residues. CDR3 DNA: TGCGCCAGCAGCCCGGGACAGGGGGCTGTTGGTGGCTACACCTTC. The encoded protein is CASSPGQGAVGGYTF.

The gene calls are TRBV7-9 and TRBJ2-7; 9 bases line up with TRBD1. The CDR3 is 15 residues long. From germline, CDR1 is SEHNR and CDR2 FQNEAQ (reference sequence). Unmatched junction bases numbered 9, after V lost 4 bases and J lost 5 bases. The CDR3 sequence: CASSSPGQGDHEQYF. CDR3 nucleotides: TGTGCCAGCAGCTCTCCGGGACAGGGCGACCACGAGCAGTACTTC.

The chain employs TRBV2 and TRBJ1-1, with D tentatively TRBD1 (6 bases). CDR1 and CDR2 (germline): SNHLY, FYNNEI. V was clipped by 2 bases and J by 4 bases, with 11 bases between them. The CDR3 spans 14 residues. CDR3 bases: TGTGCCAGCAGTGAACGGCAGGGGACCACTGAAGCTTTCTTT. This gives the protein CASSERQGTTEAFF.

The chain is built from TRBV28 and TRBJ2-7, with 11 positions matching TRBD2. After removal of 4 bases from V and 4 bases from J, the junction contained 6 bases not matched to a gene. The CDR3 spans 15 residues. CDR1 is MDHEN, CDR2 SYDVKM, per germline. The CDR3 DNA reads TGTGCCAGCAGTTCGTTAGCGGGGGGGCTATACGAGCAGTACTTC. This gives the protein CASSSLAGGLYEQYF.

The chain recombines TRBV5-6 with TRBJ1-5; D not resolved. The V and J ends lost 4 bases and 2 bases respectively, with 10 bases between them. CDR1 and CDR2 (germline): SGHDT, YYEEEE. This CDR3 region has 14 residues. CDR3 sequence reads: CASSRRSGNQPQHF. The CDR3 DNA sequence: TGTGCCAGCAGCCGCAGATCTGGCAATCAGCCCCAGCATTTT.

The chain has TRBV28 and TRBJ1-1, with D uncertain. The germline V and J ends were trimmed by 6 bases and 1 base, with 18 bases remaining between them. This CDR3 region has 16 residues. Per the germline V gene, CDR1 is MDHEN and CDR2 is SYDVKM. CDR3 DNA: TGTGCCAGCAGCGACCCAGCGGACTATCCGAACACTGAAGCTTTCTTT. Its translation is CASSDPADYPNTEAFF.

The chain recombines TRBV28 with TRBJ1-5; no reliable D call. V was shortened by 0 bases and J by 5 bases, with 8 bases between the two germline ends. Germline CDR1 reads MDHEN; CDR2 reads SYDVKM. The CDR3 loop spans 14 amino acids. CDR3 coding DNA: TGTGCCAGCAGTTTATGGACGGAGGATCAGCCCCAGCATTTT. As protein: CASSLWTEDQPQHF.

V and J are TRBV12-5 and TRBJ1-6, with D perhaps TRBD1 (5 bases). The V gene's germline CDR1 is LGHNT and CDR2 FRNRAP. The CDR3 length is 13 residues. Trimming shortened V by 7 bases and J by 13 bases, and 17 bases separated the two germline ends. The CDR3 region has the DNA TGTGCTAGTGCCAGACAGCCTGGCGTCCCCCTCCACTTT. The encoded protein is CASARQPGVPLHF.

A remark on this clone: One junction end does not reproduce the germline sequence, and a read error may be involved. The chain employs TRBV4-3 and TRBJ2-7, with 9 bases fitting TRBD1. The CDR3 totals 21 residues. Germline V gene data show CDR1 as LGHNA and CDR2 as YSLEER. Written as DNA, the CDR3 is TGCGCCAGCAGCCAAGGATTTGTGGACAGGGGTTTGTCGCGGAACGGAACGCGGATTGACTTC. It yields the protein CASSQGFVDRGLSRNGTRIDF.

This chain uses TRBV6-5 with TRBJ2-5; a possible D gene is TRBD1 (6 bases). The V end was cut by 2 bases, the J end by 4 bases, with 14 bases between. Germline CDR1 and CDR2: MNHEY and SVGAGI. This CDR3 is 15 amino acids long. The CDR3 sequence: CASSYRSDSPETQYF. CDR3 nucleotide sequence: TGTGCCAGCAGTTACCGATCGGACAGCCCAGAGACCCAGTACTTC.

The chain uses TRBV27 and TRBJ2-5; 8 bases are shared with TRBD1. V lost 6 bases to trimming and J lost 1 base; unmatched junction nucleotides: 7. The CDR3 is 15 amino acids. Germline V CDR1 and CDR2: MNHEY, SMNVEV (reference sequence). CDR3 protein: CASSRLGQVQETQYF. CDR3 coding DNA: TGTGCCAGCAGCAGACTGGGACAGGTCCAAGAGACCCAGTACTTC.

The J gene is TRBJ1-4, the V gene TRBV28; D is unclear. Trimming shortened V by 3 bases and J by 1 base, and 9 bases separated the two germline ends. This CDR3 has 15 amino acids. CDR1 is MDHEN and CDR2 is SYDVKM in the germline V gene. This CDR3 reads CASSLLGGTNEKLFF. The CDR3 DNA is TGTGCCAGCAGTTTGCTTGGCGGAACTAATGAAAAACTGTTTTTT.

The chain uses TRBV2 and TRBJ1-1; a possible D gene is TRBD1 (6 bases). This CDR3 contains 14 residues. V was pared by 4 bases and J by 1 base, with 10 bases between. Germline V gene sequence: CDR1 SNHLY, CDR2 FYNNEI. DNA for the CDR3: TGTGCCAGCAGTGTTGACAGGACGAACACTGAAGCTTTCTTT. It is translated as CASSVDRTNTEAFF.

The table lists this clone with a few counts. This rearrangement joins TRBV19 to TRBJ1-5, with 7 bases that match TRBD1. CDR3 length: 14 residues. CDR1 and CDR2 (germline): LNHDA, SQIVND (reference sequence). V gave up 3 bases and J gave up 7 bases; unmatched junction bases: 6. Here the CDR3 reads CASSIRRGGQPQHF. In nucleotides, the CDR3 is TGTGCCAGTAGTATTCGTCGAGGGGGCCAGCCCCAGCATTTT.

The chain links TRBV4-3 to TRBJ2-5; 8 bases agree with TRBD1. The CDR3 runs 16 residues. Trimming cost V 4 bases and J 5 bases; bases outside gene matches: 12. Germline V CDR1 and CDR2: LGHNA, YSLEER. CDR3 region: CASSPLGAGGDETQYF. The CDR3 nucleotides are TGCGCCAGCAGCCCGCTTGGGGCAGGGGGCGATGAGACCCAGTACTTC.

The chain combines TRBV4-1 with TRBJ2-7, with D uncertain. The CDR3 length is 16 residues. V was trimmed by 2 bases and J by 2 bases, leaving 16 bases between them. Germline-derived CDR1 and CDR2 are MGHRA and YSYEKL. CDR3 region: CASSQSMNLRAYEQYF. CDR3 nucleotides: TGCGCCAGCAGCCAATCGATGAACTTAAGAGCCTACGAGCAGTACTTC.

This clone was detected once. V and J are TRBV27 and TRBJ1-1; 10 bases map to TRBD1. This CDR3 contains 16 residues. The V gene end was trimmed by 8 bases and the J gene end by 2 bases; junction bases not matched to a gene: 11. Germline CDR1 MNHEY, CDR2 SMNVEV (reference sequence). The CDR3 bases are TGTGCCAGCCGCCCCTTACGACAGGGGGCTAACACTGAAGCTTTCTTT. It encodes CASRPLRQGANTEAFF.

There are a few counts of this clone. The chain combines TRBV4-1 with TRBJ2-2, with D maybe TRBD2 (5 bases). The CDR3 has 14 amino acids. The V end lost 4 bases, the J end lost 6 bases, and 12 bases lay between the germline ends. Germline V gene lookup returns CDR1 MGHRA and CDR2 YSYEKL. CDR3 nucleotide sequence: TGCGCCAGCAGCCGTCACACTAGAGCCGGGGAGCTGTTTTTT. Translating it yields CASSRHTRAGELFF.

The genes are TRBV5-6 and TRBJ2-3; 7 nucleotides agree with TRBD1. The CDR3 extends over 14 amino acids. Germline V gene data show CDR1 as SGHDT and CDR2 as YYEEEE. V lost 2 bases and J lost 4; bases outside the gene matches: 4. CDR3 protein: CASSFGQGADTQYF. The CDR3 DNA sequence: TGTGCCAGCAGCTTTGGGCAGGGGGCAGATACGCAGTATTTT.

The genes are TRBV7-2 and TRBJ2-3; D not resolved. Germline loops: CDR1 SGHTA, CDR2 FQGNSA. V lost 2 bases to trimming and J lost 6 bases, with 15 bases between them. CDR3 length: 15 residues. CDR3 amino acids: CASSLLWQRADTQYF. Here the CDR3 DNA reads TGTGCCAGCAGCTTATTATGGCAGAGAGCGGATACGCAGTATTTT.

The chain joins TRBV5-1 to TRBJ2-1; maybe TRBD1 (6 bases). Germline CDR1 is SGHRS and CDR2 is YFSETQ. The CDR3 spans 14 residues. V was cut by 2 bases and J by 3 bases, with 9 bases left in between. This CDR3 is CASSFTGIYNEQFF. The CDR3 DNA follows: TGCGCCAGCAGCTTTACAGGGATCTACAATGAGCAGTTCTTC.

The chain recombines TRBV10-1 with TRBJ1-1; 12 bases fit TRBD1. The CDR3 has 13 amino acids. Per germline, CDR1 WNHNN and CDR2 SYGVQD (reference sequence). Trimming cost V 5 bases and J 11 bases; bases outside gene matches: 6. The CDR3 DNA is TGCGCCAGCAGTAGGGGGACAGGGGGCCGTGCTTTCTTT. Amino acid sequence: CASSRGTGGRAFF.